The clone carrying this T cell receptor (beta chain) was counted a few times. The target antigen is unknown. The second PCR ran about 6 to 11 cycles with a sample-barcoded 5' primer and J-beta primers. Unique molecular identifiers of 12 random nucleotides labeled each cDNA. One entry per CDR3 protein results from TCRdb running MiXCR on the 5' RACE reads. This table has 980,000 or so distinct CDR3 sequences, 48% appearing once. Between the trimmed V and J ends, which lost 4 bases and 5 bases, there was a span of 17 bases. CDR1 and CDR2 from the germline V gene are SGDLS and YYNGEE. This CDR3 comprises 15 residues. These data originate in a study of blood T cells in healthy people across ages. Collection of roughly 9.6 milliliters of peripheral blood was performed for each donor. Study-wide results and caveats: Researchers said unsorted PBMCs prevented a conclusive naive versus antigen-experienced comparison. Roughly linear age-related decline in beta diversity appeared, significant by age roughly 40.

The sample was blood. This TCR came from a man under 40 in good health. The J gene is TRBJ2-3, the V gene TRBV9; D may be TRBD1 (6 bases). CDR3 in amino acids: CASSPLRWGQDTQYF. Written as DNA, the CDR3 is TGTGCCAGCAGCCCCCTTAGGTGGGGACAAGATACGCAGTATTTT.